This T cell receptor beta chain came from a study of blood T cell repertoires in COVID-19. Across the study: Samples representing acute and convalescent COVID-19 were sourced from the United States, Italy and Spain. Sample material is recorded as cDNA or gDNA derived from T cells, B-cell-depleted T cells, or PBMCs.

Authors' processing steps: Estimation of nucleated cell counts was performed using reference gene primer amplification. Profiling relied on immunoSEQ multiplex PCR, and the TCRdb table lists in-frame clones only, not all of them. That table supplies the V and J calls and clone size; D and trimming were determined from the DNA. The sample lists just over 150,000 clones, roughly four fifths occurring once. The CDR3 contains 15 residues. The V gene lost 5 bases and the J gene lost 0 bases, with 10 bases spanning the gap. Germline loops: CDR1 MNHEY, CDR2 SVGAGI. Source material: peripheral blood. This sequence joins TRBV6-5 and TRBJ2-2; maybe TRBD2 (6 bases). This sequence was found in an elderly woman with acute or convalescent COVID-19. The CDR3 DNA follows: TGTGCCAGCAGTAGGACTATTTCGAACACCGGGGAGCTGTTTTTT. It codes for CASSRTISNTGELFF.